The TCR beta chain under discussion was sequenced for a study of T cells in Graves' hyperthyroidism and ophthalmopathy. Study-wide findings and caveats: Separating ophthalmopathy from stable hyperthyroidism was achieved by a 13 V-J model. Most clonotypes expanded in the thyroid (above 0.001) were also present in blood.

This clonotype was recorded many times. The target antigen is unknown. RNA transcripts gave rise to amplified TCR beta CDR3 regions. With the HTBI primer set, the TCR CDR3 went through a first round of RT-PCR. TCRdb re-analysed the multiplex PCR reads in MiXCR, keeping a single row per CDR3 protein. Here the sample spans roughly 350,000 distinct CDR3 sequences, around 15% being singletons. V was trimmed by 3 bases and J by 4 bases, leaving 9 bases between them. The CDR3 runs 13 residues. Germline lookup yields CDR1 SEHNR and CDR2 FQNEAQ (reference sequence). This clonotype was obtained from a woman in her thirties with Graves' ophthalmopathy. J is TRBJ1-1 and V is TRBV7-9; D uncertain. The specimen was blood. CDR3 nucleotides: TGTGCCAGCAGCTTTTGGGTCTTCACTGAAGCTTTCTTT. This gives the protein CASSFWVFTEAFF.